What follows are 25 T cell receptor beta chains derived from one specimen sequenced in a study of identical twins. TCRdb processed the 5' RACE reads anew with MiXCR; each CDR3 protein has one entry. The sample contains around 290,000 distinct CDR3 sequences, 8% to 9.5% of which appear only once. The same data also contributed to another study, on yellow fever vaccine responses in identical twins.

Input material: CD8+ T cells sorted from blood. The origin of the receptors is a woman between 18 and 30 years old in good health.

This chain connects TRBV6-1 to TRBJ1-5, with D possibly being TRBD1 (5 bases). V was clipped by 0 bases and J by 5 bases, with 11 bases between them. This CDR3 has 15 amino acids. The germline V gene encodes CDR1 MNHNS and CDR2 SASEGT. CDR3 sequence (DNA): TGTGCCAGCAGTGAAGCCCGACAGATATATCAGCCCCAGCATTTT. Its protein is CASSEARQIYQPQHF.

The V call is TRBV6-1, the J call TRBJ2-3; D perhaps matches TRBD2 (5 bases). This CDR3 region has 15 residues. Trimming stripped 6 bases from V and 2 bases from J, with 15 bases between. Germline CDR1 MNHNS, CDR2 SASEGT. CDR3 region: CASRLLVDPTDTQYF. CDR3 nucleotides: TGTGCCAGCAGACTACTAGTAGACCCCACAGATACGCAGTATTTT.

The sample holds many counts of this clonotype. The chain uses TRBV27 and TRBJ2-7, with TRBD2 matching 13 bases. Germline loops: CDR1 MNHEY, CDR2 SMNVEV (reference sequence). The CDR3 length is 16 residues. V lost 6 bases and J lost 3; bases outside the gene matches: 8. CDR3 in amino acids: CASSLRGLAGHYEQYF. The CDR3 bases are TGTGCCAGCAGCCTCCGGGGACTAGCGGGGCACTACGAGCAGTACTTC.

This clonotype was counted a few times. J is TRBJ2-1 and V is TRBV6-2 or TRBV6-3; D is uncertain. The CDR3 runs to 13 residues. In germline, CDR1 is MNHEY, CDR2 SVGEGT. Trimming cost V 5 bases and J 4 bases, with 9 bases left between them. The CDR3 DNA sequence: TGTGCCAGCAGTCTACAGAGATACAATGAGCAGTTCTTC. It codes for CASSLQRYNEQFF.

The chain has TRBV29-1 and TRBJ2-7, with D perhaps matching TRBD2 (6 bases). The CDR3 has 13 amino acids. Germline V gene sequence: CDR1 SQVTM, CDR2 ANQGSEA. V was trimmed by 7 bases and J by 2 bases, leaving 15 bases between them. The chain's CDR3 is CSAGTVHTYEQYF. The CDR3, as DNA: TGCAGCGCCGGGACTGTCCATACCTACGAGCAGTACTTC.

This clonotype was observed a few times. The genes are TRBV6-1 and TRBJ1-1; D gene unclear. Germline assignment: CDR1 MNHNS and CDR2 SASEGT. The V gene lost 2 bases and the J gene lost 1 base, with 8 bases spanning the gap. This CDR3 region has 14 residues. The CDR3 sequence is CASSERDWNTEAFF. CDR3 sequence (DNA): TGTGCCAGCAGTGAACGGGATTGGAACACTGAAGCTTTCTTT.

This clonotype was detected only a few times. V and J are TRBV28 and TRBJ2-7, with D possibly being TRBD1 or TRBD2 (5 bases each). Germline V gene lookup returns CDR1 MDHEN and CDR2 SYDVKM. The CDR3 runs 15 residues. Deletions cut 5 bases from V and 1 base from J, with 15 bases between. CDR3 residues: CASSQRPGRSYEQYF. CDR3 coding DNA: TGTGCCAGCAGTCAGAGACCGGGGCGATCCTACGAGCAGTACTTC. Based on the CDR3 plus reference TRBV28 and TRBJ2-7, the full variable domain is DVKVTQSSRYLVKRTGEKVFLECVQDMDHENMFWYRQDPGLGLRLIYFSYDVKMKEKGDIPEGYSVSREKKERFSLILESASTNQTSMYLCASSQRPGRSYEQYFGPGTRLTVT.

The rearrangement joins TRBV6-2 or TRBV6-3 to TRBJ2-7; D gene unclear. V shed 4 bases and J shed 3 bases, with 7 bases lying between them. CDR3 length: 12 amino acids. Germline CDR1 reads MNHEY; CDR2 reads SVGEGT. The chain's CDR3 is CASSLQDYEQYF. Written as DNA, the CDR3 is TGTGCCAGCAGTTTGCAGGACTACGAGCAGTACTTC.

This clonotype was recorded many times. V usage is TRBV6-5 and J usage is TRBJ2-7; D unclear. There are 14 residues in the CDR3. V was trimmed by 0 bases and J by 3 bases, leaving 9 bases between them. Germline V gene data show CDR1 as MNHEY and CDR2 as SVGAGI. The CDR3 region is CASSYSQTYYEQYF. As DNA, the CDR3 is TGTGCCAGCAGTTACTCACAGACGTACTACGAGCAGTACTTC.

This clonotype was counted at least ten times. The V call is TRBV29-1, the J call TRBJ2-3; the D is unclear. The germline V and J ends were trimmed by 6 bases and 0 bases, with 10 bases remaining between them. The CDR3 sequence is 13 residues long. Germline V gene lookup returns CDR1 SQVTM and CDR2 ANQGSEA. CDR3: CSVWRTSTDTQYF. The CDR3 DNA follows: TGCAGCGTGTGGAGAACTAGCACAGATACGCAGTATTTT.

This clonotype was seen many times. The CDR3 DNA is TGTGCCAGCAGCCAAGACGGATTAGCGGGAGGCGTCACAGATACGCAGTATTTT. Encoded protein: CASSQDGLAGGVTDTQYF. This chain links TRBV4-2 with TRBJ2-3, with TRBD2 identical over 10 bases. V trimming: 0 bases; J trimming: 2 bases; junction bases outside the gene matches: 8. The length of the CDR3 is 18 residues. CDR1 and CDR2 from the germline V gene are LGHNA and YNFKEQ.

This clonotype occurred many times. The chain combines TRBV27 with TRBJ2-1; the D gene could be TRBD1 or TRBD2 (5 bases each). The CDR3 length is 14 residues. Looked up from germline, CDR1 is MNHEY and CDR2 is SMNVEV (reference sequence). Trimming took off 8 bases at V and 0 bases at J, with 11 bases between the two ends. CDR3 residues: CASRGTSSYNEQFF. Here the CDR3 DNA reads TGTGCCAGCCGAGGGACGAGCTCCTACAATGAGCAGTTCTTC.

The V gene is TRBV2, the J gene TRBJ2-1; D remains ambiguous. Trimming left V 2 bases short and J 4 bases short, with 15 bases between. This CDR3 is 16 amino acids long. Per germline, CDR1 SNHLY and CDR2 FYNNEI. The CDR3 bases are TGTGCCAGCAGTGAAAAACGGGCCCACCCTTACAATGAGCAGTTCTTC. Translated, it gives CASSEKRAHPYNEQFF.

This clonotype was counted ten times or more. The V and J genes are TRBV9 and TRBJ2-1; TRBD2 matches at 10 bases. In germline, CDR1 is SGDLS, CDR2 YYNGEE. V lost 3 bases, J lost 7 bases, and 13 bases stayed unmatched. CDR3 length: 17 residues. The chain's CDR3 is CASSEPRKTSGFNEQFF. The CDR3 region has the DNA TGTGCCAGCAGCGAACCCCGGAAGACTAGCGGGTTTAATGAGCAGTTCTTC.

The chain is built from TRBV6-2 or TRBV6-3 and TRBJ2-1, with D hard to call. This CDR3 comprises 12 residues. Trimming took 2 bases from V and 5 from J, leaving 4 bases between them. The germline V gene has CDR1 MNHEY and CDR2 SVGEGT. The CDR3 region is CASSYRDNEQFF. DNA of the CDR3: TGTGCCAGCAGTTACAGGGACAATGAGCAGTTCTTC.

This chain links TRBV6-5 with TRBJ2-1; possible D gene TRBD2, 6 bases. V was pared by 2 bases and J by 2 bases, with 16 bases between. CDR1 is MNHEY and CDR2 is SVGAGI in the germline V gene. CDR3 length equals 17 residues. The CDR3 here is CASSYPPGWRAYNEQFF. CDR3 coding DNA: TGTGCCAGCAGTTACCCTCCTGGGTGGAGGGCCTACAATGAGCAGTTCTTC.

This clonotype occurred a few times. The V and J genes are TRBV4-3 and TRBJ2-7; 9 bases agree with TRBD2. Germline V gives CDR1 LGHNA, CDR2 YSLEER. Trimming took 0 bases from V and 5 from J; bases not matched to a gene: 8. CDR3 size: 16 residues. The CDR3 protein is CASSQDWREGLDEQYF. CDR3 bases: TGCGCCAGCAGCCAAGACTGGCGGGAGGGCCTCGACGAGCAGTACTTC.

The V gene is TRBV7-9, the J gene TRBJ2-1, with D possibly being TRBD2 (5 bases). Trimming stripped 4 bases from V and 6 bases from J, with 19 bases between. The germline V gene encodes CDR1 SEHNR and CDR2 FQNEAQ (reference sequence). This CDR3 is 16 amino acids long. CDR3 residues: CASSWYSGSGGNEQFF. The CDR3 DNA reads TGTGCCAGCAGCTGGTATTCGGGGTCTGGAGGCAATGAGCAGTTCTTC.

This clonotype appeared a few times. V gene TRBV28 combines with J gene TRBJ1-2, with D possibly being TRBD1 (6 bases). Germline assignment: CDR1 MDHEN and CDR2 SYDVKM. With 6 bases removed from V and 4 bases from J, the gap between germline ends came to 15 bases. This CDR3 region has 14 residues. CDR3: CASSPRGGGYGYTF. CDR3 sequence (DNA): TGTGCCAGCAGCCCTCGGGGAGGGGGCTATGGCTACACCTTC.

The chain joins TRBV20-1 to TRBJ2-7; 8 bases align to TRBD1. The CDR3 runs to 14 residues. J gave up 2 bases and V 0 bases, and 3 bases lay outside the gene matches. CDR1 and CDR2 (germline): DFQATT, SNEGSKA (reference sequence). CDR3 sequence reads: CSARDRTGTYEQYF. The CDR3 DNA reads TGCAGTGCTAGAGATCGGACAGGGACCTACGAGCAGTACTTC.

The chain has TRBV9 and TRBJ2-6; D unresolved. With 7 bases removed from V and 4 bases from J, the gap between germline ends came to 9 bases. CDR1 and CDR2 from the germline V gene are SGDLS and YYNGEE. The CDR3 extends over 13 amino acids. The chain's CDR3 is CASGAGGANVLTF. The CDR3 coding sequence is TGTGCCAGCGGAGCAGGCGGGGCCAACGTCCTGACTTTC.

This clonotype was observed at least ten times. The rearrangement joins TRBV12-5 to TRBJ2-3, with D hard to call. The V end was cut by 3 bases, the J end by 2 bases, with 15 bases between. In germline, CDR1 is LGHNT, CDR2 FRNRAP. CDR3 length equals 16 residues. CDR3 in amino acids: CASGFSPDVTTDTQYF. In DNA, the CDR3 is TGTGCTAGTGGTTTCAGTCCGGACGTCACCACAGATACGCAGTATTTT.

V gene TRBV6-1 combines with J gene TRBJ2-3; 8 positions agree with TRBD2. This CDR3 region has 15 residues. V lost 6 bases, J lost 2 bases, and 7 bases stayed unmatched. The V gene's germline CDR1 is MNHNS and CDR2 SASEGT. CDR3 amino acids: CASSPGLATTDTQYF. Here the CDR3 DNA reads TGTGCCAGCAGCCCCGGACTAGCCACCACAGATACGCAGTATTTT.

This rearrangement joins TRBV2 to TRBJ1-5, with D unresolved. CDR1 is SNHLY and CDR2 is FYNNEI in the germline V gene. This CDR3 spans 14 amino acids. Trimming removed 3 bases from V and 0 bases from J, with 6 bases in between. The CDR3 is CASSDANSNQPQHF. CDR3 nucleotide sequence: TGTGCCAGCAGTGACGCGAATAGCAATCAGCCCCAGCATTTT.

This clonotype was seen a few times. CDR3 bases: TGTGCCACCAAAGCCGGGACAGGGTCCTACGAGCAGTACTTC. Translation gives CATKAGTGSYEQYF. The rearrangement links TRBV28 to TRBJ2-7; TRBD1 aligns across 9 bases. There are 14 residues in the CDR3. The junction had 8 bases not matched to a gene; V was cut back by 10 bases and J by 1 base. The germline V gene encodes CDR1 MDHEN and CDR2 SYDVKM.